The 19 T cell receptor beta chains below all came from one sample that was sequenced in a study of shared clonotypes between healthy human individuals. Profiled with immunoSEQ multiplex PCR; TCRdb holds only in-frame clones, not every one. The sample contains over a million clones, under 80% of which appear only once. The sequencing input was memory CD4+ T cells sorted from blood. Sample subset: CD45RA-negative fraction. These receptors all stem from a man between 18 and 35 years old in good health.

V gene TRBV2 combines with J gene TRBJ2-5; tentative D call: TRBD2 (5 bases). CDR1 SNHLY and CDR2 FYNNEI come from the germline V gene. Trimming took 4 bases from V and 5 from J, leaving 8 bases between them. This CDR3 spans 12 amino acids. CDR3 protein: CASSGEWETQYF. Here the CDR3 DNA reads TGTGCCAGCAGTGGGGAGTGGGAGACCCAGTACTTC.

This clone came up a few times. This chain connects TRBV4-3 to TRBJ1-2; 8 nucleotides align to TRBD1. CDR1 and CDR2 from the germline V gene are LGHNA and YSLEER. This CDR3 is 16 amino acids long. Trimming at V came to 0 bases and at J to 6 bases, leaving 9 bases not matched to a gene. The CDR3, as DNA: TGCGCCAGCAGCCAAGAGTCAGGGGGCCGAGGTGATGGCTACACCTTC. It translates to CASSQESGGRGDGYTF.

This chain joins TRBV15 and TRBJ2-7; no reliable D call. The CDR3 contains 13 residues. The germline V gene encodes CDR1 LNHNV and CDR2 YYDKDF (reference sequence). Trimming removed 3 bases at V and 8 bases at J, with 14 bases between. CDR3 residues: CATSSLLASQQYF. As DNA, the CDR3 is TGTGCCACCAGCAGTCTTTTGGCCTCCCAGCAGTACTTC. Full variable domain (outside the CDR3, taken from reference TRBV15 and TRBJ2-7): DAMVIQNPRYQVTQFGKPVTLSCSQTLNHNVMYWYQQKSSQAPKLLFHYYDKDFNNEADTPDNFQSRRPNTSFCFLDIRSPGLGDTAMYLCATSSLLASQQYFGPGTRLTVT.

This rearrangement joins TRBV10-1 to TRBJ2-5; 9 bases are a match to TRBD1. Germline CDR1 and CDR2: WNHNN and SYGVQD (reference sequence). V trimming: 4 bases; J trimming: 2 bases; junction bases outside the gene matches: 2. The CDR3 runs to 14 residues. The CDR3 sequence: CASSGGTGQETQYF. The CDR3, as DNA: TGCGCCAGCAGTGGGGGGACAGGGCAAGAGACCCAGTACTTC.

V is TRBV9 and J is TRBJ1-6; D not resolved. Per germline, CDR1 SGDLS and CDR2 YYNGEE. The ends were cut back, 3 bases at V and 5 bases at J, with 15 bases in the middle. The CDR3 has 16 amino acids. CDR3 coding DNA: TGTGCCAGCAGCGAGGCCTCAAGGTCTGATAATTCACCCCTCCACTTT. It translates to CASSEASRSDNSPLHF.

This clone occurred a few times. This chain uses TRBV30 with TRBJ1-1; TRBD1 is a possible D gene (6 bases). The CDR3 is 13 amino acids. V lost 7 bases to trimming and J lost 1 base, with 13 bases between them. Germline V gene data show CDR1 as GTSNPN and CDR2 as SVGIG (reference sequence). The CDR3 here is CAFIQGGNTEAFF. For the CDR3, the DNA is TGTGCCTTTATACAGGGCGGGAACACTGAAGCTTTCTTT.

The chain joins TRBV10-1 to TRBJ2-7; 8 bases map to TRBD1. Looked up from germline, CDR1 is WNHNN and CDR2 is SYGVQD (reference sequence). The CDR3 has 13 residues. V shed 10 bases and J 4 bases; nucleotides not matched to a gene: 9. In DNA form, the CDR3 reads TGCGCCACCCAGACAGGGGCTGTTTACGAGCAGTACTTC. Protein product: CATQTGAVYEQYF.

V and J are TRBV28 and TRBJ1-2, with D possibly TRBD1 on 6 matching bases. Looked up from germline, CDR1 is MDHEN and CDR2 is SYDVKM. Trimming took off 10 bases at V and 6 bases at J, with 15 bases between the two ends. The length of the CDR3 is 12 residues. The CDR3 loop reads CATLRGADGYTF. Written as DNA, the CDR3 is TGTGCCACCCTGAGGGGGGCAGATGGCTACACCTTC.

The table lists this clone with many counts. The chain joins TRBV6-4 to TRBJ1-2, with TRBD1 as a possible D gene (5 bases). CDR3 length: 14 amino acids. V was shortened by 5 bases and J by 7 bases, with 17 bases between the two germline ends. Germline CDR1 is MRHNA and CDR2 is SNTAGT. CDR3 residues: CASSPDRTAGGYTF. The CDR3 DNA follows: TGTGCCAGCAGTCCCGACAGAACGGCGGGTGGCTACACCTTC.

The gene calls are TRBV7-2 and TRBJ1-1, with D perhaps TRBD1 (6 bases). Germline loops: CDR1 SGHTA, CDR2 FQGNSA. CDR3 length: 15 amino acids. Trimming pared 1 base from V and 6 bases from J, leaving 15 bases between. CDR3 region: CASSLEVWGPPEAFF. The CDR3 nucleotides are TGTGCCAGCAGCTTAGAGGTTTGGGGGCCTCCTGAAGCTTTCTTT.

Comments on this clone: A far larger clone is one base from this, pointing to a likely read error. This sample includes further DNA sequences coding for the same CDR3. Here the CDR3 reads CASSRGQGYGYTF. CDR3 sequence (DNA): TGTGCCAGCAGCCGGGGACAGGGCTATGGCTACACCTTC. The chain uses TRBV2 and TRBJ1-2, with 9 bases lining up with TRBD1. Per the germline V gene, CDR1 is SNHLY and CDR2 is FYNNEI. V lost 6 bases and J lost 4; bases outside the gene matches: 3. CDR3 size: 13 residues.

The V gene is TRBV10-2, the J gene TRBJ1-3; D remains ambiguous. V was pared by 4 bases and J by 4 bases, with 11 bases between. CDR3 length: 14 residues. The germline gives CDR1 WSHSY, CDR2 SAAADI. CDR3 DNA: TGCGCCAGCAGTGGCCCGGAACCCGGAAACACCATATATTTT. Encoded protein: CASSGPEPGNTIYF.

Details on this clone: This sample includes further DNA sequences coding for the same CDR3. The CDR3 sequence: CASSPGAPYNEQFF. The CDR3 DNA is TGTGCCAGCTCCCCCGGGGCGCCCTACAATGAGCAGTTCTTC. The V and J genes are TRBV18 and TRBJ2-1; TRBD1 or TRBD2 may be the D gene (5 bases each). Germline V gives CDR1 KGHSH, CDR2 LQKENI. V was shortened by 6 bases and J by 2 bases, with 11 bases between the two germline ends. The CDR3 spans 14 residues.

The gene calls are TRBV28 and TRBJ2-2, with D perhaps TRBD2 (6 bases). V lost 8 bases and J lost 3, with 16 bases in between. The germline gives CDR1 MDHEN, CDR2 SYDVKM. The CDR3 has 15 residues. The CDR3 nucleotides read TGTGCCAGCGGACGGCGGGACTCGTACACCGGGGAGCTGTTTTTT. It translates to CASGRRDSYTGELFF.

V gene TRBV13 combines with J gene TRBJ1-3, with D perhaps TRBD1 (5 bases). CDR3 size: 15 residues. Germline CDR1 reads PRHDT; CDR2 reads FYEKMQ (reference sequence). V was shortened by 4 bases and J by 0 bases, with 10 bases between the two germline ends. CDR3 residues: CASSSLGVSGNTIYF. The CDR3 nucleotides read TGTGCCAGCAGCTCTCTGGGGGTCTCTGGAAACACCATATATTTT.

The chain is built from TRBV11-2 and TRBJ2-7; unclear D gene. Trimming removed 4 bases from V and 7 bases from J, with 11 bases in between. This CDR3 spans 12 amino acids. Germline V gene lookup returns CDR1 SGHAT and CDR2 FQNNGV. CDR3 coding DNA: TGTGCCAGCAGCTCCGTCGTCCGGGAGCAGTACTTC. It is translated as CASSSVVREQYF.

The chain joins TRBV11-2 to TRBJ2-2; 7 bases line up with TRBD1. This CDR3 is built from 16 residues. V lost 7 bases to trimming and J lost 2 bases; unmatched junction nucleotides: 10. Germline CDR1 SGHAT, CDR2 FQNNGV. This chain's CDR3 is CASIPSTGQNTGELFF. The CDR3 bases are TGTGCCAGCATCCCCTCGACAGGGCAAAACACCGGGGAGCTGTTTTTT.

This clone was recorded a few times. The chain combines TRBV2 with TRBJ2-5, with D possibly being TRBD2 (6 bases). Between the trimmed V and J ends, which lost 7 bases and 1 base, there was a span of 16 bases. The germline gives CDR1 SNHLY, CDR2 FYNNEI. This CDR3 is 15 amino acids long. CDR3 loop: CASKNELAVQETQYF. The DNA for the CDR3 is TGTGCCAGCAAAAATGAATTAGCGGTCCAAGAGACCCAGTACTTC.

The gene calls are TRBV21-1 and TRBJ2-3; TRBD1 is the table's D call, not checked against the DNA. TRBV21-1 is a pseudogene segment. The CDR3 covers 18 residues. The CDR3 sequence is CASSKHRGPKGSTDTQYF. The CDR3 DNA reads as TGTGCCAGCAGCAAACACAGGGGGCCTAAAGGTAGCACAGATACGCAGTATTTT.